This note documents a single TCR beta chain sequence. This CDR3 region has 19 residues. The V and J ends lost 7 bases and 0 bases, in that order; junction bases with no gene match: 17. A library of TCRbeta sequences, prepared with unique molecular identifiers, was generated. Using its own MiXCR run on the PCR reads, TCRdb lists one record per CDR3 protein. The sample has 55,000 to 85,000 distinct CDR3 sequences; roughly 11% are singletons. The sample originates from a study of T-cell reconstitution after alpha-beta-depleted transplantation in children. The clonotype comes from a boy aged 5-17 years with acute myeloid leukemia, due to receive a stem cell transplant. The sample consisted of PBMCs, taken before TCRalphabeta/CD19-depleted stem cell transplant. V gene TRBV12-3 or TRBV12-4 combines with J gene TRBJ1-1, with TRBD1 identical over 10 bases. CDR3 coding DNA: TGTGCCAGCAATAAACGACACGGGACAGGGGTCTCAATGAACACTGAAGCTTTCTTT. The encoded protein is CASNKRHGTGVSMNTEAFF.